This T cell receptor beta chain was identified in a study of T cell responses to AZD1222 COVID-19 vaccine. Germline CDR1 reads SEHNR; CDR2 reads FQNEAQ (reference sequence). V was cut by 6 bases and J by 1 base, with 16 bases left in between. The CDR3 spans 16 residues. Measured with immunoSEQ multiplex PCR; TCRdb has only the in-frame clones, and not every one. Of fewer than 150,000 clones listed, about nine tenths were seen once; the top ten hold approximately 3.6%. The input for sequencing was peripheral blood, taken on day 0 of AZD1222 vaccination. This clonotype was obtained from an adult in good health. This sequence joins TRBV7-9 and TRBJ2-1; a weak D match, TRBD2 (5 bases). CDR3 region: CASRDSRGISYNEQFF. The CDR3, as DNA: TGTGCCAGCAGGGACTCGAGAGGCATTTCCTACAATGAGCAGTTCTTC.